Included here is one T cell receptor (beta chain) sequence, with context. Its antigen is currently not known. No base-level quality is on record; no much larger clone is a single base apart. This sample was taken from a study of cytomegalovirus exposure and HLA in healthy donors (TCRdb year 2017). A note on the overall study: An earlier analysis of under 600 of the donors reported 250 to 300 Gb of sequence data and some 120 million unique TCR beta sequences from about 179 million T cells. Every repertoire in the discovery cohort had been generated on one and the same sequencing platform. Using immunosequencing, the study profiled T cell repertoires from 666 subjects and related those repertoires to cytomegalovirus serostatus. Both class I and class II loci were covered by HLA typing, at four-digit resolution. Donor age, sex, ethnicity and CMV serostatus were compiled alongside the repertoire data. Rather than drawing on any new phenotypic data, the later analysis identified candidate immune exposures from TCR beta sequences and the way those sequences occurred across donors. A later genetic analysis took genome-wide SNP genotypes for about 65% of the 666 donors and used that subset as a discovery cohort. Along with the roughly 670-subject first cohort, a separate validation cohort of about 110 different subjects was used. An early release covering about 600 HLA-typed donors comprised 250 to 350 gigabases of sequencing data and approximately 85 million unique TCR sequences. The study aimed to test whether cataloging public T cell receptors could reveal signatures of past pathogen exposure. Several DR-DQ haplotypes were handled as single units for association and clustering because linkage in the cohort was strong. To predict cytomegalovirus infection status, the study combined high-throughput TCR immunosequencing, statistical association of individual TCRs with disease status, and machine learning. The number of donors typed differed by locus, with roughly 620-630 for A, B, C, DRB1 and DQB1, over 500 for DQA1, over 600 for DPA1, and over 400 for DPB1. Among about 400 genotyped donors of the cohort, an average of approximately 240,000 unique TCR beta nucleotide sequences was sequenced per donor, of which approximately 18% were non-productive. An earlier analysis of around 640 of the donors used high-throughput TCR beta sequencing to judge whether each TCR beta V gene segment behaved as functional or pseudogenic. Of the roughly 400 genotyped donors, over 80% were placed in the genetic ancestry cluster associated with self-reported Caucasian donors. To study patterns of TCR occurrence, a later analysis re-analyzed previously published TCR beta repertoires from several hundred donors and added high-resolution HLA genotyping.

V is clipped by 5 bases and J by 10 bases, and the sequence between their germline boundaries is 18 bases long. Taken from cysteine to phenylalanine, the CDR3 has 14 residues. The kept DNA is CDR3 alone, 42 bases in frame from the first base. Based on the germline V gene, the CDR1 and CDR2 sequences are SGHAT and FQNNGV. The cohort was made up of roughly 670 healthy bone marrow donors. Cohort members were all nominally healthy when sampled, although unrecorded immune exposures were likely present. The donor was CMV seropositive and belonged to the group of some 290 seropositive cohort members. A peripheral blood sample was collected from each donor, and TCR beta sequencing was performed on peripheral blood mononuclear cells. The Qiagen DNeasy Blood Extraction Kit was used to extract genomic DNA from the blood cell samples. Study-wide conclusions, independent of this receptor: In a later analysis, TCR association rates were found to vary across HLA loci, with the most associated TCRs seen for DRB1 alleles and the fewest for HLA-C alleles. Some IMGT-functional V segments, including TRBV6-2 and TRBV6-3, could not be told apart with the 87-base-pair reads, so those segments were excluded. A later genetic analysis reported fewer N-insertions in productive TCRs among donors in an Asian-associated ancestry cluster than the approximately 700-donor mean. In a later analysis, HLA-associated TCR beta chains were found to be more clonally expanded and to have lower generation probabilities than equally common non-associated chains. Strong co-occurrence of HLA alleles, especially DR and DQ, made assigning TCR associations to individual alleles difficult. Seventeen rarely observed V segments, including chromosome 9 orphons, were excluded from the earlier analysis of a few hundred of the donors because counts were too low. In vitro tests confirmed that a few of the cytomegalovirus-associated TCR beta chains recognize cytomegalovirus antigens. The classifier was reported to diagnose cytomegalovirus status with high specificity and sensitivity in both the original and validation cohorts. Roughly uniform sequencing depth across donors was assumed in presence/absence analyses, although this assumption may not hold. A cluster of highly shared sequence variants was judged likely to be a technical artifact of the sequencing pipeline. Most TCR sequences were observed very rarely across donors, whereas some public TCRs were present in many individuals. The authors suggested that the approach could potentially be extended to other disease states and immunological phenotypes. A later analysis found that most CMV-associated TCR beta chains appeared HLA-restricted, with HLA associations seemingly driven largely by CMV exposure. A further reported finding was that TCR beta sequences accurately predicted the HLA-A and HLA-B alleles for most subjects in the first cohort. A total of 150 to 200 TCR beta chains were listed by the study as associated with cytomegalovirus. Correlated functional status among segregating V segments might be attributable to linkage disequilibrium, but an unknown experimental factor could not be ruled out. In a later analysis, around 17,000 TCR beta sequences were associated with specific HLA alleles at a false discovery rate of 0.05. Because some donors lacked HLA typing at each locus, the association tests relied only on the typed subset. In an earlier analysis of around 600 of the donors, most TCR beta V segments appeared in productive rearrangements about 87% or about 30% of the time, broadly matching IMGT annotations. An association between a missense DCLRE1C variant and V-gene and J-gene trimming of TCR beta chains was found in a later genetic analysis and replicated in an independent cohort. The cohort was sequenced for TCR beta chains only, and without alpha or paired-chain data the features that could be detected were limited. In a later analysis, several top co-occurrence clusters were reported to appear linked to parvovirus B19, influenza, CMV and Epstein-Barr virus. The only immune exposure information available for the cohort was CMV serostatus.

The library was generated by the immunoSEQ multiplex PCR assay. For the multiplex PCR, a mixture combining 60 forward primers for TCR Vbeta segments and 13 reverse primers for TCR Jbeta segments was used. Amplification of the CDR3 region of rearranged TCR beta genes was performed with a multiplex PCR assay on genomic DNA. On the Illumina HiSeq System, the amplified TCR beta libraries were sequenced as 87-base-pair reads. Per the original workflow: Across the 670 or so repertoires, a later analysis counted 60 million to 90 million unique TCR beta chains, 9 million to 14 million of which were shared by at least two donors. To remove PCR and sequencing errors, raw reads were error-corrected and collapsed into unique sequences using a nearest-neighbor algorithm that merged closely related sequences. CDR3 sequences were aligned to IMGT reference sequences to assign V, D and J gene segments. Each retained sequence needed at least a six-nucleotide match to both a V gene segment and a J gene segment. Rearrangements were classified as productive when the CDR3 lacked stop codons and remained in frame with V and J, and all other rearrangements were classified as non-productive. CDR3 was defined according to IMGT convention as the region running from the second conserved V-encoded cysteine to the conserved J-encoded phenylalanine. The earlier analysis of more than 450 of the donors excluded sequences that lacked an unambiguous match to a single V gene segment. In an earlier analysis of 450 to 700 of the donors, V segments were called functional above 56.7% productive rearrangements and were called segregating when the between-donor standard deviation exceeded 5%. A statistical classification framework was built for diagnosing cytomegalovirus status from the catalog of TCR beta chain sequences. V and J gene assignment, in a later analysis, came from comparing TCR nucleotide sequences with IMGT/GENE-DB human TR gene sequences. In a later analysis, CDR3 sequences and most-parsimonious VDJ recombination scenarios were assigned using the TCRdist pipeline. In a later analysis, each TCR beta chain was defined by its CDR3 amino acid sequence together with its V-gene family, and reads lacking a unique V-gene family were excluded. To address suspected cross-contamination and a sequencing artifact, a later analysis removed approximately 590 highly shared, low-generation-probability nucleotide sequences. A later analysis calculated a clonal expansion index for each public chain from normalized within-repertoire ranks of inferred template counts. In a later analysis, generation probabilities were computed with a VDJ recombination model fitted to out-of-frame rearrangements, and the resulting probabilities were checked against IGoR. In a later analysis, TCR-TCR, TCR-HLA and TCR-CMV co-occurrence was scored with hypergeometric tests, and a repertoire-size bias correction was applied to TCR pairs. A later analysis estimated false discovery rates by permuting HLA or CMV assignments 20 times. In a later analysis, co-occurring TCRs were grouped using DBSCAN, with TCRdist sequence similarity added in when clustering inside HLA-allele-positive subsets. For co-occurrence clustering, repertoires with fewer than 30,000 or more than 120,000 public chains were excluded, along with roughly 5 repertoires with anomalous nucleotide sharing. As stored in TCRdb, this immuneACCESS dataset retains in-frame rearrangements with V and J assigned. A fraction of the clones does not appear; measured against another copy, unresolved V genes explain less than half of the discrepancy, and the remainder lacks a known reason. That table is the source of V, J and clone size, and D and trimming were worked out from the DNA. The sample has some 120,000 clones on record, 55% to 75% of them singletons. Together, the top ten hold around 9% of the sample.

The sequence is built from TRBV11-2 and TRBJ2-1; TRBD2 could be the D gene, as 6 bases match. Sequenced material: PBMCs. The TCR sequence derives from a man between 25 and 39 years old in good health and CMV-seropositive. The sequence in DNA is TGTGCCAGCAGCCTCATCACCGGGACTCAGGAGCAGTTCTTC. The encoded protein is CASSLITGTQEQFF.